This TCR beta chain was captured by sequencing in a study of T cell repertoires in cytomegalovirus infection. Whole-study context: Both a matching HLA type and CMV infection were indicated by public TCR beta signatures.

The V gene's germline CDR1 is SNHLY and CDR2 FYNNEI. The CDR3 is 14 amino acids. V lost 3 bases and J lost 7, with 12 bases in between. This clonotype has more than one count but fewer than ten. Its specificity is not known. TCRdb analysed the reads with MiXCR anew, one entry per CDR3 protein. The repertoire has 300,000 to 400,000 distinct CDR3 sequences, 15% to 20% of them found once; the top ten carry around 10%. Study results and caveats: Clonotypes of TCR beta that were HLA-C-restricted and CMV-specific dominated the ex vivo response. CMV carriers having the relevant HLA were flagged by cumulative public TCR beta family frequency.

The sequence was collected from a human donor in good health (CMV status not recorded). Some clones in this sample may be carry-over from other donors' samples. The J gene is TRBJ1-4, the V gene TRBV2; D call uncertain. Sequencing used PBMCs. The CDR3 sequence is CASSDGRQGEKLFF. DNA of the CDR3: TGTGCCAGCAGTGATGGTAGGCAAGGTGAAAAACTGTTTTTT.